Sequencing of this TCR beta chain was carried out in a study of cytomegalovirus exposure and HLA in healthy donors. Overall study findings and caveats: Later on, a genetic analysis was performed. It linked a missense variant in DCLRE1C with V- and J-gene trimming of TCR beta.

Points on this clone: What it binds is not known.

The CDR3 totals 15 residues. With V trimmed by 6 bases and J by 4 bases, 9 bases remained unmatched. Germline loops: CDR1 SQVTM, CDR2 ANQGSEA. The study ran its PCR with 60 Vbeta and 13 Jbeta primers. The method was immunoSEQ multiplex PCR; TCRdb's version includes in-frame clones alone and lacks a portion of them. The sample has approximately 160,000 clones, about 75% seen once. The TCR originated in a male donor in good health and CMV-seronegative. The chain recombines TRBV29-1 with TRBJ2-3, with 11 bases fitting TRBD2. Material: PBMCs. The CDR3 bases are TGCAGCGTCGAACTAGCGGGAGAGACGGCAGATACGCAGTATTTT. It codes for CSVELAGETADTQYF.